Below, one TCR beta chain is given with its context. The data originate from a study of blood T cell repertoires in COVID-19. Turning to the study itself: The study drew acute and convalescent COVID-19 samples from the United States, Italy and Spain. T cells, B-cell-depleted T cells, or PBMCs provided the cDNA or gDNA that served as material.

V gave up 10 bases and J gave up 7 bases, with 17 bases separating them. Germline CDR1 LNHDA, CDR2 SQIVND (reference sequence). CDR3 length: 14 residues. In the original analysis: Reference gene primer amplification yielded estimated nucleated cell counts. The assay was immunoSEQ multiplex PCR, and TCRdb's table has in-frame clones only and misses some. D and trimming come from the DNA, and the V and J calls and clone size come from that table. The sample consists of around 170,000 clones, about 85% of them appearing once. The clonotype was recovered from a man between 60 and 75 years old with acute or convalescent COVID-19. Material for sequencing was peripheral blood. The chain employs TRBV19 and TRBJ1-6; D ambiguous. CDR3 in amino acids: CATEEGRTNSPLHF. Here the CDR3 DNA reads TGTGCCACGGAGGAGGGCCGGACCAATTCACCCCTCCACTTT. The whole variable domain, remainder taken from reference TRBV19 and TRBJ1-6, is DGGITQSPKYLFRKEGQNVTLSCEQNLNHDAMYWYRQDPGQGLRLIYYSQIVNDFQKGDIAEGYSVSREKKESFPLTVTSAQKNPTAFYLCATEEGRTNSPLHFGNGTRLTVT.